This note documents a single T cell receptor (beta chain) sequence. This sample is part of a study of cytomegalovirus exposure and HLA in healthy donors. The PCR employed 60 Vbeta primers together with 13 Jbeta primers. In the authors' workflow: In a later analysis, 80 million or so unique TCR beta chains included roughly 11 million shared by two or more donors. Libraries were prepared by immunoSEQ multiplex PCR; TCRdb keeps only in-frame clonotypes and omits some of them. The D gene and trimming were derived from the DNA, and the V and J assignments and clone size from that table. This table holds around 150,000 clones, roughly 79% found once. Losses at the gene ends were 6 bases for V and 3 bases for J; bases not matched to a gene: 10. CDR1 is MDHEN and CDR2 is SYDVKM in the germline V gene. The CDR3 length is 16 residues.

The receptor was derived from a woman in her 40s in good health and CMV-seronegative. Specimen: PBMCs. The J gene is TRBJ1-5, the V gene TRBV28; TRBD1 matches 8 bases. CDR3 DNA sequence: TGTGCCAGCAGCTCAGGGGGCCGTGGGAACAATCAGCCCCAGCATTTT. Its protein product is CASSSGGRGNNQPQHF.